This T cell receptor (beta chain) originates from a study of shared clonotypes between healthy human individuals. Sequenced by immunoSEQ multiplex PCR; TCRdb stores in-frame clones only, minus some. The sample has some 900,000 clones, roughly 72% seen once; the top ten hold 1.5%. The J segment lost 0 bases and the V segment lost 4 bases, leaving 4 bases of the junction unmatched. This CDR3 contains 16 residues. Germline CDR1 MGHRA, CDR2 YSYEKL. The sample was memory CD4+ T cells sorted from blood. Specified subset: CD45RA-negative fraction. The receptor's source is a man aged 18 to 29 in good health. The J gene is TRBJ2-1, the V gene TRBV4-1; 9 positions agree with TRBD2. CDR3 in DNA: TGCGCCAGCAGCCGACAACTAGCGGGCTCCTACAATGAGCAGTTCTTC. It is translated as CASSRQLAGSYNEQFF.